These T cell receptor beta chains were read from a single sample in a study of blood T cell repertoires in COVID-19. The repertoire was sequenced with immunoSEQ multiplex PCR; TCRdb's copy has only in-frame clones and lacks some. The sample contains roughly 320,000 clones, about 87% of which appear only once. The sample taken for sequencing was peripheral blood. The receptors were sampled from a man in his 70s with acute or convalescent COVID-19. Both conserved end residues are part of each CDR3. The D gene is left open where the match is weak. The size of a clone is reported for some rows only, either as once, few or many, or as a class for expanded clones.

CDR3,DNA,V,D,J,size
CASSRQNTEAFF,TGTGCCAGCAGCCGACAGAACACTGAAGCTTTCTTT,TRBV3-1/TRBV3-2,-,TRBJ1-1,few
CASSSQGATGELFF,TGTGCCAGCAGCTCCCAGGGGGCGACCGGGGAGCTGTTTTTT,TRBV7-9,TRBD1,TRBJ2-2,-
CASSPGGQSLNTEAFF,TGTGCCAGCTCACCGGGGGGGCAGTCCTTGAACACTGAAGCTTTCTTT,TRBV18,-,TRBJ1-1,-
CASSVASTGNEQYF,TGTGCCAGCAGCGTAGCCTCCACAGGGAACGAGCAGTACTTC,TRBV9,-,TRBJ2-7,-
CASSTSVFSGNTIYF,TGTGCCAGCAGCACCTCGGTTTTCTCTGGAAACACCATATATTTT,TRBV9,-,TRBJ1-3,few
CAISGGTGGTGELFF,TGTGCCATCAGTGGGGGGACAGGGGGCACCGGGGAGCTGTTTTTT,TRBV10-3,TRBD1,TRBJ2-2,once
CSGYRETSGYTF,TGCAGCGGGTACAGGGAAACGAGCGGCTACACCTTC,TRBV29-1,-,TRBJ1-2,-
CASRNLAEEVGYEQYF,TGTGCCAGCAGGAACTTGGCGGAGGAGGTGGGGTACGAGCAGTACTTC,TRBV9,-,TRBJ2-7,-
CASSLEGQGRGYTF,TGTGCCAGCAGTTTAGAAGGACAGGGTAGAGGCTACACCTTC,TRBV28,TRBD1,TRBJ1-2,-
CASSYQRELDTQYF,TGTGCCAGCAGTTACCAGCGGGAGCTAGATACGCAGTATTTT,TRBV6-2/TRBV6-3,TRBD2,TRBJ2-3,-
CASSGTGGYEQYF,TGCGCCAGCTCCGGGACAGGGGGCTACGAGCAGTACTTC,TRBV5-1,TRBD1,TRBJ2-7,once
CASSRQGRTEAFF,TGTGCCAGCAGTCGACAGGGGAGGACTGAAGCTTTCTTT,TRBV6-5,TRBD1,TRBJ1-1,once
CASSGNTGAQASFYEQYF,TGTGCCAGCAGTGGAAATACAGGGGCCCAGGCTTCTTTTTACGAGCAGTACTTC,TRBV6-4,TRBD1,TRBJ2-7,-
CASSLFKRGYGYTF,TGTGCCAGCAGCTTATTCAAAAGGGGCTATGGCTACACCTTC,TRBV7-9,-,TRBJ1-2,-